The 27 T cell receptor beta chains below were found in one sample sequenced in a study of blood T cell repertoires in COVID-19. The data were produced by immunoSEQ multiplex PCR, yet TCRdb's version contains in-frame clones alone and is incomplete. Of roughly 74,000 clones in the sample, almost 85% were seen once. Material: peripheral blood. The receptors stem from a man between 70 and 80 years old with acute or convalescent COVID-19.

The rearrangement links TRBV25-1 to TRBJ2-3, with D possibly TRBD1 on 5 matching bases. Germline assignment: CDR1 MGHDK and CDR2 SYGVNS. CDR3 length equals 14 residues. Trimming pared 4 bases from V and 1 base from J, leaving 9 bases between. The CDR3 DNA sequence: TGTGCCAGCAGTGGACAAGGGGGCACAGATACGCAGTATTTT. It translates to CASSGQGGTDTQYF.

The J gene is TRBJ2-1, the V gene TRBV11-1, with D possibly being TRBD1 (5 bases). The germline gives CDR1 SGHAT, CDR2 FQDESV (reference sequence). Trimming took off 3 bases at V and 6 bases at J, with 18 bases between the two ends. The CDR3 extends over 16 amino acids. The chain's CDR3 is CASSLADGQGSNEQFF. The CDR3 nucleotides read TGTGCCAGCAGCTTGGCGGATGGCCAGGGATCCAATGAGCAGTTCTTC.

The chain combines TRBV2 with TRBJ1-5; a weak D match, TRBD1 (5 bases). V lost 6 bases to trimming and J lost 9 bases, with 15 bases between them. This CDR3 spans 13 amino acids. CDR1 and CDR2 from the germline V gene are SNHLY and FYNNEI. As DNA, the CDR3 is TGTGCCAGCAGACGGACGGCCGGGGGGCCCCAGCATTTT. Translation: CASRRTAGGPQHF.

In DNA, the CDR3 is TGTGCCAGCAGACAGACCCAGGGCCATAGCAATCAGCCCCAGCATTTT. This encodes CASRQTQGHSNQPQHF. The J gene is TRBJ1-5, the V gene TRBV28, with D possibly being TRBD1 (5 bases). V was clipped by 6 bases and J by 0 bases, with 15 bases between them. The CDR3 is made up of 16 amino acids. Germline CDR1 reads MDHEN; CDR2 reads SYDVKM.

The chain links TRBV5-1 to TRBJ2-3; a possible D gene is TRBD2 (5 bases). Trimming stripped 0 bases from V and 9 bases from J, with 8 bases between. Germline assignment: CDR1 SGHRS and CDR2 YFSETQ. The CDR3 sequence is 12 residues long. CDR3 DNA: TGCGCCAGCAGCTTGGGCCGCGGGACGCAGTATTTT. This gives the protein CASSLGRGTQYF.

J is TRBJ2-3 and V is TRBV5-1; 7 nucleotides match TRBD2. Germline CDR1 reads SGHRS; CDR2 reads YFSETQ. V trimming: 4 bases; J trimming: 1 base; junction bases outside the gene matches: 6. The CDR3 has 15 residues. The CDR3 spells CASSMSGARTDTQYF. The CDR3 nucleotides read TGCGCCAGCAGCATGAGCGGGGCCCGCACAGATACGCAGTATTTT. Supplemented by reference TRBV5-1 and TRBJ2-3, the full variable domain reads KAGVTQTPRYLIKTRGQQVTLSCSPISGHRSVSWYQQTPGQGLQFLFEYFSETQRNKGNFPGRFSGRQFSNSRSEMNVSTLELGDSALYLCASSMSGARTDTQYFGPGTRLTVL.

V is TRBV10-2 and J is TRBJ1-2; tentatively, D is TRBD1 (5 bases). Germline CDR1 reads WSHSY; CDR2 reads SAAADI. V dropped 4 bases and J dropped 2 bases, with 14 bases sitting between them. The CDR3 contains 15 residues. CDR3 region: CASSGRPGSNYGYTF. DNA of the CDR3: TGCGCCAGCAGTGGGCGACCAGGGTCCAACTATGGCTACACCTTC.

V usage is TRBV29-1 and J usage is TRBJ1-1, with 10 bases that match TRBD1. The CDR3 length is 12 residues. Per germline, CDR1 SQVTM and CDR2 ANQGSEA. With 7 bases clipped from V and 8 bases from J, the junction kept 7 bases outside the gene matches. The DNA for the CDR3 is TGCAGCGCCAGGACAGGGGGGGAAGAAGCTTTCTTT. Translating it yields CSARTGGEEAFF. Based on the CDR3 plus reference TRBV29-1 and TRBJ1-1, the full variable domain is SAVISQKPSRDICQRGTSLTIQCQVDSQVTMMFWYRQQPGQSLTLIATANQGSEATYESGFVIDKFPISRPNLTFSTLTVSNMSPEDSSIYLCSARTGGEEAFFGQGTRLTVV.

This sequence joins TRBV21-1 and TRBJ2-7; the DNA was not compared with TRBD1, the D call given in the table. TRBV21-1 is designated a pseudogene. This CDR3 is built from 16 residues. The CDR3 DNA is TGTGCCAGCAGCCCACAGGACAGGGCACGAACGTACGAGCAGTACTTC. Amino acid sequence: CASSPQDRARTYEQYF.

This rearrangement joins TRBV6-2 or TRBV6-3 to TRBJ2-1; a possible D gene is TRBD2 (7 bases). The CDR3 is made up of 18 amino acids. Looked up from germline, CDR1 is MNHEY and CDR2 is SVGEGT. The germline V and J ends were trimmed by 2 bases and 4 bases, with 21 bases remaining between them. CDR3 residues: CASSYPSRSGGAYNEQFF. CDR3 in DNA: TGTGCCAGCAGTTACCCTAGCCGCAGTGGGGGGGCTTACAATGAGCAGTTCTTC.

The chain combines TRBV7-9 with TRBJ1-1, with TRBD1 as a possible D gene (6 bases). The V and J ends lost 6 bases and 5 bases respectively, with 10 bases between them. CDR1 and CDR2 from the germline V gene are SEHNR and FQNEAQ (reference sequence). The CDR3 sequence is 12 residues long. As DNA, the CDR3 is TGTGCCAGCAGTCAGGGGCTGACTGAAGCTTTCTTT. This gives the protein CASSQGLTEAFF.

V gene TRBV12-3 or TRBV12-4 combines with J gene TRBJ2-7; D unresolved. CDR3 size: 12 residues. Trimming left V 2 bases short and J 6 bases short, with 8 bases between. The CDR3 DNA is TGTGCCAGCAGTTTAAGCTTTGGCGAGCAGTACTTC. It is translated as CASSLSFGEQYF.

The rearrangement links TRBV19 to TRBJ1-5, with 8 bases matching TRBD1. CDR1 and CDR2 from the germline V gene are LNHDA and SQIVND (reference sequence). V was pared by 5 bases and J by 1 base, with 4 bases of the junction left unmatched. The CDR3 length is 15 residues. The CDR3 bases are TGTGCCAGTAGTGGACGGACAGGGAGCAATCAGCCCCAGCATTTT. It is translated as CASSGRTGSNQPQHF.

The chain couples TRBV3-1 (or the pseudogene TRBV3-2) to TRBJ1-1, with D possibly being TRBD1 (6 bases). Germline V gives CDR1 LGHDT, CDR2 YNNKEL (reference sequence). The CDR3 extends over 16 amino acids. Trimming took 4 bases from V and 5 from J, leaving 20 bases between them. The chain's CDR3 is CASSLLDPSRGTEAFF. CDR3 DNA sequence: TGTGCCAGCAGCCTATTGGACCCATCTAGGGGGACTGAAGCTTTCTTT.

The V and J genes are TRBV6-2 or TRBV6-3 and TRBJ2-1, with 11 bases lining up with TRBD1. The germline V gene has CDR1 MNHEY and CDR2 SVGEGT. The CDR3 totals 18 residues. After removal of 4 bases from V and 0 bases from J, the junction contained 8 bases not matched to a gene. The CDR3 spells CASSWDRGSVGSYNEQFF. DNA of the CDR3: TGTGCCAGCAGTTGGGACAGGGGGTCTGTTGGCTCCTACAATGAGCAGTTCTTC.

Of note for this clone: No conserved phenylalanine or tryptophan ends this CDR3, so it is likely a read error. The V gene is TRBV6-1, the J gene TRBJ1-4; TRBD1 aligns across 7 bases. The length of the CDR3 is 14 residues. Germline loops: CDR1 MNHNS, CDR2 SASEGT. The CDR3 nucleotides read TGTGCCAGCAGTGCAGCCGGGACAGCTGAAAATCTGTTTCTT. This encodes CASSAAGTAENLFL.

The chain joins TRBV7-8 to TRBJ1-2, with D possibly matching TRBD1 (6 bases). The germline V and J ends were trimmed by 5 bases and 1 base, with 8 bases remaining between them. Germline V gives CDR1 SGHVS, CDR2 FQNEAQ. The CDR3 is 13 amino acids. CDR3 in DNA: TGTGCCAGCAGCCGGGACATTAACTATGGCTACACCTTC. Its protein product is CASSRDINYGYTF.

The chain links TRBV27 to TRBJ1-4; 12 bases align to TRBD1. The CDR3 has 20 amino acids. Germline CDR1 reads MNHEY; CDR2 reads SMNVEV (reference sequence). J gave up 6 bases and V 2 bases, and 16 bases lay outside the gene matches. CDR3 in amino acids: CASSLGPGQGARGDDEKLFF. In DNA, the CDR3 is TGTGCCAGCAGTTTAGGTCCGGGACAGGGGGCCCGCGGGGATGATGAAAAACTGTTTTTT.

J is TRBJ1-5 and V is TRBV2; D may be TRBD1 (5 bases). Germline values: CDR1 SNHLY, CDR2 FYNNEI. The CDR3 runs to 15 residues. V lost 6 bases to trimming and J lost 0 bases, with 12 bases between them. Here the CDR3 DNA reads TGTGCCAGCAGGCGACAGCAATATAGCAATCAGCCCCAGCATTTT. Translation: CASRRQQYSNQPQHF.

This clone was counted a single time. V and J are TRBV6-2 or TRBV6-3 and TRBJ2-5; TRBD2 matches 13 bases. The germline CDR1 and CDR2 sequences are MNHEY and SVGEGT. This CDR3 has 17 amino acids. V lost 2 bases to trimming and J lost 5 bases; unmatched junction nucleotides: 8. CDR3 sequence: CASSYPRTSGGRETQYF. The CDR3 bases are TGTGCCAGCAGTTACCCTCGGACTAGCGGGGGTAGGGAGACCCAGTACTTC.

J is TRBJ2-3 and V is TRBV28; 7 nucleotides line up with TRBD2. CDR3 size: 14 residues. CDR1 and CDR2 from the germline V gene are MDHEN and SYDVKM. The ends lost 7 bases at V and 2 bases at J; junction bases unmatched: 6. CDR3 DNA: TGTGCCAGCACTTCTAGCGGTGTCACAGATACGCAGTATTTT. This codes for CASTSSGVTDTQYF. Full variable domain (missing parts from reference TRBV28 and TRBJ2-3): DVKVTQSSRYLVKRTGEKVFLECVQDMDHENMFWYRQDPGLGLRLIYFSYDVKMKEKGDIPEGYSVSREKKERFSLILESASTNQTSMYLCASTSSGVTDTQYFGPGTRLTVL.

V usage is TRBV23-1 and J usage is TRBJ1-5; weak D call: TRBD1 (5 bases). TRBV23-1 is noted as an ORF with a role that remains uncertain. The CDR3 sequence is 14 residues long. The V end was cut by 4 bases, the J end by 5 bases, with 12 bases between. The CDR3 sequence is CASSRGRGDQPQHF. The DNA of the CDR3 is TGCGCCAGCAGTCGGGGCCGAGGCGATCAGCCCCAGCATTTT.

This chain uses TRBV2 with TRBJ2-2; D perhaps matches TRBD2 (5 bases). The germline CDR1 and CDR2 sequences are SNHLY and FYNNEI. The CDR3 extends over 13 amino acids. Trimming removed 7 bases at V and 5 bases at J, with 11 bases between. DNA of the CDR3: TGTGCCAGCACGGACCGACTAACCGGGGAGCTGTTTTTT. This gives the protein CASTDRLTGELFF.

The V and J genes are TRBV18 and TRBJ1-2; D is uncertain. The CDR3 has 12 residues. CDR1 and CDR2 from the germline V gene are KGHSH and LQKENI. The germline V and J ends were trimmed by 6 bases and 6 bases, with 11 bases remaining between them. The CDR3 loop reads CASSQLLDGYTF. CDR3 in DNA: TGTGCCAGCTCTCAGTTGTTGGATGGCTACACCTTC.

The chain employs TRBV19 and TRBJ2-3; D unclear. Trimming removed 1 base from V and 2 bases from J, with 7 bases in between. The CDR3 contains 14 residues. Germline V gives CDR1 LNHDA, CDR2 SQIVND (reference sequence). The CDR3 loop reads CASSIGPLTDTQYF. In DNA, the CDR3 is TGTGCCAGTAGTATAGGGCCTCTCACAGATACGCAGTATTTT.

This clone was seen at least ten times. The CDR3: CSATDTEAFF. CDR3 DNA sequence: TGCAGTGCTACTGACACTGAAGCTTTCTTT. The V and J genes are TRBV20-1 and TRBJ1-1, with D hard to call. CDR1 DFQATT and CDR2 SNEGSKA come from the germline V gene (reference sequence). The ends were cut back, 4 bases at V and 3 bases at J, with 3 bases in the middle. The CDR3 consists of 10 residues.

The chain combines TRBV5-4 with TRBJ2-2, with 8 positions matching TRBD2. J gave up 1 base and V 7 bases, and 3 bases lay outside the gene matches. From germline, CDR1 is SGHNT and CDR2 YYREEE (reference sequence). The CDR3 sequence is 14 residues long. CDR3 loop: CASFTSGNTGELFF. The CDR3 DNA sequence: TGTGCCAGCTTTACTAGCGGGAACACCGGGGAGCTGTTTTTT.